This entry describes one TCR beta chain. TCRdb's copy holds only in-frame clones and misses some; the assay was immunoSEQ multiplex PCR. The data show 35,000 to 45,000 clones, with 90% to 95% seen just once and 9% to 13% held by the top ten. The data derive from a study of T cells in tuberculosis. About the research overall: In South Africa, adults with active tuberculosis were compared with IGRA-negative and latently infected IGRA-positive adolescents.

The sample comprised PBMCs. The source is a donor between 5 and 29 years old with latent tuberculosis or without tuberculosis infection. Some clones in this sample may be carry-over from other donors' samples.

The CDR3 DNA reads TGTGCCAGTAGTACCCGATTCCTAGCGGGGGGACTCCCGGGCACCGGGGAGCTGTTTTTT. Its translation: CASSTRFLAGGLPGTGELFF. This chain joins TRBV19 and TRBJ2-2; 11 bases match TRBD2. This CDR3 spans 20 amino acids. J gave up 4 bases and V 4 bases, and 17 bases lay outside the gene matches. Looked up from germline, CDR1 is LNHDA and CDR2 is SQIVND (reference sequence).